This T cell receptor beta chain was recovered during a study of blood T cell repertoires in COVID-19. The method was immunoSEQ multiplex PCR; TCRdb's version includes in-frame clones alone and lacks a portion of them. The sample holds about 220,000 clones; 75% to 90% are singletons and the top ten take around 5%. The germline CDR1 and CDR2 sequences are LGHNA and YNFKEQ. CDR3 length equals 18 residues. V gave up 0 bases and J gave up 0 bases, with 15 bases separating them. Sequencing was carried out using peripheral blood. The sequence was collected from a human donor in a cohort sampled during active COVID-19. The chain joins TRBV4-2 to TRBJ1-5, with D uncertain. The CDR3 DNA reads as TGTGCCAGCAGCCAAGATCAAACAGATCGTTATAGCAATCAGCCCCAGCATTTT. Protein sequence: CASSQDQTDRYSNQPQHF.